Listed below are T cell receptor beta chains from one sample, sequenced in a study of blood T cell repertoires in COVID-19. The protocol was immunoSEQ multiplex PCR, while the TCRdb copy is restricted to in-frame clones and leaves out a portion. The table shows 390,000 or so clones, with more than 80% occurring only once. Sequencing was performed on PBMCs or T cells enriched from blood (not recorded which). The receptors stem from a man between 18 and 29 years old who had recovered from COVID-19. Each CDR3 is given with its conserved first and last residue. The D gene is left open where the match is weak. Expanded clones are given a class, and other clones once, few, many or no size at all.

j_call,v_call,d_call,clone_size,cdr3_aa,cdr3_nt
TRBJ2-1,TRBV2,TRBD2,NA,CASSSSGSNEQFF,TGTGCCAGCAGTTCAAGCGGGAGCAATGAGCAGTTCTTC
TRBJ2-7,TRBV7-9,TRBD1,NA,CASSPGDRDFEQYF,TGTGCCAGCAGCCCCGGGGACAGGGACTTTGAGCAGTACTTC
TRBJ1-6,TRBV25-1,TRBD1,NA,CASSSDRGEYNSPLHF,TGTGCCAGCAGTTCGGACAGGGGAGAATATAATTCACCCCTCCACTTT
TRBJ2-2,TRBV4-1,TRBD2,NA,CASSQRTSGSTGELFF,TGCGCCAGCAGCCAGCGGACTAGCGGGAGCACCGGGGAGCTGTTTTTT
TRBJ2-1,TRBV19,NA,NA,CASSLMYRGPYNEQFF,TGTGCCAGTAGTCTAATGTATAGGGGTCCCTACAATGAGCAGTTCTTC
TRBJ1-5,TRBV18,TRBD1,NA,CASSPPGQGMVAQHF,TGTGCCAGCTCACCACCCGGACAGGGTATGGTGGCCCAGCATTTT
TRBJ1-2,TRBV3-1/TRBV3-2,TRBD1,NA,CASSHLRQGGGGYTF,TGTGCCAGCAGCCACTTAAGACAGGGCGGAGGCGGCTACACCTTC
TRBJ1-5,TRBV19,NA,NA,CASNYREGSNQPQHF,TGTGCCAGTAACTACAGGGAAGGAAGCAATCAGCCCCAGCATTTT
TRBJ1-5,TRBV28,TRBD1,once,CASIPGQGRWQPQHF,TGTGCCAGCATTCCAGGACAGGGTCGATGGCAGCCCCAGCATTTT
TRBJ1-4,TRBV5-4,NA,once,CASSLKRENEKLFF,TGTGCCAGCAGCTTGAAAAGGGAGAATGAAAAACTGTTTTTT
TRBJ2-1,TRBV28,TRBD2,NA,CASSSSGREQFF,TGTGCCAGCAGTTCTAGCGGGAGAGAGCAGTTCTTC
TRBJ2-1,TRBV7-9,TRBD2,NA,CASSTPAGGPNNEQFF,TGTGCCAGCAGCACCCCAGCGGGAGGACCGAACAATGAGCAGTTCTTC
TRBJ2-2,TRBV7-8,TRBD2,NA,CASSLSGRVGELFF,TGTGCCAGCAGCTTATCTGGGAGGGTCGGGGAGCTGTTTTTT
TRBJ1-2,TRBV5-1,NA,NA,CASSLFDRTYGYTF,TGCGCCAGCAGCTTGTTTGACAGGACCTATGGCTACACCTTC
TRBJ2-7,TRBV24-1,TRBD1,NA,CATSDSTRDRDGEQYF,TGTGCCACCAGTGATTCAACCCGGGACAGGGACGGCGAGCAGTACTTC
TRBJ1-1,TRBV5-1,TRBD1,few,CASSLNAVLKTGTGVLRDEAFF,TGCGCCAGCAGCTTGAACGCGGTGTTAAAAACCGGGACAGGGGTCCTCCGGGATGAAGCTTTCTTT
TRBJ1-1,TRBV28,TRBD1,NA,CATLERQGWDTEAFF,TGTGCCACCCTCGAGAGACAGGGCTGGGACACTGAAGCTTTCTTT
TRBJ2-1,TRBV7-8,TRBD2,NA,CASSFRDSSGRALDEQFF,TGTGCCAGCAGCTTTCGGGACTCTAGCGGGAGGGCCCTGGATGAGCAGTTCTTC
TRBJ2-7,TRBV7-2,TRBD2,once,CASSAKTGLADTSYEQYF,TGTGCCAGCAGCGCAAAAACGGGACTAGCGGACACCTCCTACGAGCAGTACTTC
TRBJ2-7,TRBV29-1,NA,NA,CSVELLQGGEQYF,TGCAGCGTTGAGTTACTACAGGGCGGCGAGCAGTACTTC
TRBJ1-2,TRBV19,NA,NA,CASSVRSHYGYTF,TGTGCCAGTAGTGTCAGGTCTCACTATGGCTACACCTTC
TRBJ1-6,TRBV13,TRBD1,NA,CASRYTGTGVNSPLHF,TGTGCCAGCAGGTATACCGGGACAGGAGTTAATTCACCCCTCCACTTT
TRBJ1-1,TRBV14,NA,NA,CASSQGGLITEAFF,TGTGCCAGCAGCCAAGGGGGCTTAATCACTGAAGCTTTCTTT
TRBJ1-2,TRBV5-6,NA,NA,CASSYSTTNYGYTF,TGTGCCAGCAGCTATTCAACTACTAACTATGGCTACACCTTC
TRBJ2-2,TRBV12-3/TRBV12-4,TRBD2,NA,CASSPGGAGELFF,TGTGCCAGCAGTCCGGGGGGAGCCGGGGAGCTGTTTTTT
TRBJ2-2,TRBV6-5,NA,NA,CASSPPSTGELFF,TGTGCCAGCAGCCCGCCTAGCACCGGGGAGCTGTTTTTT
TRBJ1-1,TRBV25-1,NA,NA,CASSDSKTYIEAFF,TGTGCCAGCAGTGACTCCAAAACTTATATCGAAGCTTTCTTT
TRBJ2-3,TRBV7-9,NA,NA,CASSLNEKTDTQYF,TGTGCCAGCAGCTTAAATGAGAAAACAGATACGCAGTATTTT
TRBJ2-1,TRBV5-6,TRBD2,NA,CASSPWLKLADNEQFF,TGTGCCAGCAGCCCCTGGCTGAAACTAGCGGACAATGAGCAGTTCTTC
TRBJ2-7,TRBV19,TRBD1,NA,CASSPRTGSGYEQYF,TGTGCCAGTAGCCCTCGGACAGGGAGTGGATACGAGCAGTACTTC
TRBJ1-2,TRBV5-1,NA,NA,CASGEQGRGNYGYTF,TGCGCCAGCGGAGAACAGGGTAGGGGCAACTATGGCTACACCTTC
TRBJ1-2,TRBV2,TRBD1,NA,CASSRTGGANYGYTF,TGTGCCAGCAGTAGGACAGGGGGGGCTAACTATGGCTACACCTTC
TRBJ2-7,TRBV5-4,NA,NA,CATHHAGKLVFYEQYF,TGTGCCACCCATCACGCGGGGAAGCTTGTATTCTACGAGCAGTACTTC
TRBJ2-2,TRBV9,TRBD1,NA,CASSAGQGAHTGELFF,TGTGCCAGCAGCGCGGGACAGGGGGCGCACACCGGGGAGCTGTTTTTT
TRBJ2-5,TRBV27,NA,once,CASSSHHPGQETQYF,TGTGCCAGCAGTTCCCATCATCCGGGGCAAGAGACCCAGTACTTC
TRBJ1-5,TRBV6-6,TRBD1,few,CASSPGTGRMWSNQPQHF,TGTGCCAGCAGTCCCGGGACAGGAAGAATGTGGAGCAATCAGCCCCAGCATTTT
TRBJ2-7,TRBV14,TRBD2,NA,CASSPTSGGEQYF,TGTGCCAGCAGCCCGACTAGCGGGGGCGAGCAGTACTTC
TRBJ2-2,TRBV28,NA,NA,CASRFTGQNTGELFF,TGTGCCAGCAGATTTACGGGACAGAACACCGGGGAGCTGTTTTTT
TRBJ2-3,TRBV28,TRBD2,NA,CASSRIPGLVADTQYF,TGTGCCAGCAGTCGAATACCGGGACTAGTAGCGGATACGCAGTATTTT
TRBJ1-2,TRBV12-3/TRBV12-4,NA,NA,CASSLVGGYGYTF,TGTGCCAGCAGTTTAGTCGGGGGCTATGGCTACACCTTC
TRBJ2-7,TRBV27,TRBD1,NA,CASGPGQKYEQYF,TGTGCCAGCGGGCCGGGACAGAAATACGAGCAGTACTTC